One sample yielded the 25 T cell receptor beta chains listed below, sequenced in a study of OX40 agonist ivuxolimab in advanced cancers. Profiled with immunoSEQ multiplex PCR; TCRdb holds only in-frame clones, not every one. The sample has 91,000 or so clones; around 86% are singletons. The sequencing used CD4+ or CD8+ T cells sorted from blood, collected in a trial of the OX40 agonist ivuxolimab. The receptors were gathered from an adult with an advanced solid tumor such as melanoma, head and neck, liver or kidney cancer.

V is TRBV10-2 and J is TRBJ2-1, with D possibly being TRBD2 (6 bases). Germline CDR1 is WSHSY and CDR2 is SAAADI. Trimming took 2 bases from V and 5 from J, leaving 16 bases between them. The CDR3 consists of 16 residues. The CDR3 here is CASSEITGVLNNEQFF. In DNA, the CDR3 is TGCGCCAGCAGTGAGATAACGGGAGTGCTTAACAATGAGCAGTTCTTC.

The chain carries TRBV5-1 and TRBJ2-5; D uncertain. CDR1 is SGHRS, CDR2 YFSETQ, per germline. CDR3 length: 12 amino acids. Trimming cost V 5 bases and J 1 base, with 6 bases left between them. In nucleotides, the CDR3 is TGCGCCAGCAGTATCCCCCAAGAGACCCAGTACTTC. Translated: CASSIPQETQYF.

This sequence joins TRBV6-5 and TRBJ1-2; D remains unclear. The V gene lost 2 bases and the J gene lost 4 bases, with 8 bases spanning the gap. Germline V lookup: CDR1 MNHEY, CDR2 SVGAGI. The CDR3 sequence is 13 residues long. The CDR3 protein is CASSYGNTYGYTF. For the CDR3, the DNA is TGTGCCAGCAGTTACGGGAATACCTATGGCTACACCTTC.

This chain connects TRBV11-3 to TRBJ2-7; D is uncertain. V lost 3 bases to trimming and J lost 1 base, with 10 bases between them. Germline V lookup: CDR1 SGHNT, CDR2 YENEEA. This CDR3 has 14 amino acids. CDR3 loop: CASSFVPGSYEQYF. The CDR3 DNA follows: TGTGCCAGCAGCTTCGTGCCTGGTTCCTACGAGCAGTACTTC.

The gene calls are TRBV11-3 and TRBJ2-7; D gene uncertain. Germline V gene lookup returns CDR1 SGHNT and CDR2 YENEEA. The CDR3 extends over 16 amino acids. The germline V and J ends were trimmed by 4 bases and 0 bases, with 16 bases remaining between them. CDR3 nucleotide sequence: TGTGCCAGCAGCTCCCTGTCCTCCCCGAGCTCCTACGAGCAGTACTTC. Translating gives CASSSLSSPSSYEQYF.

This sequence joins TRBV5-1 and TRBJ2-3; the D gene is possibly TRBD1 (6 bases). This CDR3 region has 16 residues. From germline, CDR1 is SGHRS and CDR2 YFSETQ. V gave up 0 bases and J gave up 1 base, with 12 bases separating them. For the CDR3, the DNA is TGCGCCAGCAGCTTGGAGTTGGGGGCAGGCACAGATACGCAGTATTTT. Residues: CASSLELGAGTDTQYF.

This clone has only a few counts. This CDR3 is CASSDQMNTEAFF. The CDR3 coding sequence is TGTGCCAGCAGTGACCAGATGAACACTGAAGCTTTCTTT. The genes are TRBV6-1 and TRBJ1-1; D not resolved. This CDR3 is 13 amino acids long. From germline, CDR1 is MNHNS and CDR2 SASEGT. V lost 3 bases to trimming and J lost 0 bases, with 5 bases between them.

Comment on this clone: Other DNA sequences from this sample encode an identical CDR3 as well. The V gene is TRBV28, the J gene TRBJ1-2; TRBD1 agrees at 8 bases. V gave up 6 bases and J gave up 2 bases; unmatched junction bases: 2. The CDR3 extends over 13 amino acids. The germline CDR1 and CDR2 sequences are MDHEN and SYDVKM. The CDR3 reads CASRGQGNYGYTF. For the CDR3, the DNA is TGTGCCAGCAGAGGACAGGGAAACTATGGCTACACCTTC.

The chain joins TRBV28 to TRBJ2-7; TRBD1 agrees at 9 bases. Germline CDR1 reads MDHEN; CDR2 reads SYDVKM. The CDR3 has 14 amino acids. V gave up 5 bases and J gave up 3 bases; unmatched junction bases: 5. This CDR3 is CASSAPGQGYEQYF. CDR3 nucleotide sequence: TGTGCCAGCAGTGCTCCGGGACAGGGCTACGAGCAGTACTTC.

This chain joins TRBV29-1 and TRBJ1-5, with D hard to call. The CDR3 loop spans 13 amino acids. The ends were cut back, 7 bases at V and 2 bases at J, with 12 bases in the middle. Germline V CDR1 and CDR2: SQVTM, ANQGSEA. In nucleotides, the CDR3 is TGCAGCGCGGGTGAGGGAGGCAATCAGCCCCAGCATTTT. This encodes CSAGEGGNQPQHF.

This chain joins TRBV6-1 and TRBJ2-7; tentative D call: TRBD2 (5 bases). The CDR3 covers 13 residues. The germline V gene encodes CDR1 MNHNS and CDR2 SASEGT. Trimming took off 4 bases at V and 2 bases at J, with 9 bases between the two ends. CDR3: CASSVGSPYEQYF. The CDR3 DNA reads as TGTGCCAGCAGTGTAGGGAGTCCCTACGAGCAGTACTTC.

V is TRBV7-6 and J is TRBJ2-2, with a possible D match to TRBD2 (6 bases). V was trimmed by 5 bases and J by 0 bases, leaving 13 bases between them. The V gene's germline CDR1 is SGHVS and CDR2 FNYEAQ. The CDR3 runs 16 residues. In DNA form, the CDR3 reads TGTGCCAGCAGCCCCGCCGGGGGATCGAACACCGGGGAGCTGTTTTTT. It specifies CASSPAGGSNTGELFF.

The chain joins TRBV28 to TRBJ1-3; D uncertain. Trimming shortened V by 3 bases and J by 3 bases, and 9 bases separated the two germline ends. CDR1 and CDR2 from the germline V gene are MDHEN and SYDVKM. The CDR3 is 14 residues long. This chain's CDR3 is CASSFPGIGNTIYF. CDR3 DNA: TGTGCCAGCAGTTTCCCCGGTATTGGAAACACCATATATTTT.

This clone was detected a few times. The chain combines TRBV4-2 with TRBJ2-5; D is undetermined. V was pared by 2 bases and J by 4 bases, with 5 bases between. This CDR3 contains 12 residues. Germline CDR1 reads LGHNA; CDR2 reads YNFKEQ. The CDR3 loop reads CASSQSGETQYF. The CDR3 coding sequence is TGTGCCAGCAGCCAATCCGGAGAGACCCAGTACTTC.

The gene calls are TRBV28 and TRBJ2-7; TRBD1 matches at 8 bases. Losses at the gene ends were 6 bases for V and 6 bases for J; bases not matched to a gene: 10. CDR1 is MDHEN and CDR2 is SYDVKM in the germline V gene. The CDR3 totals 14 residues. In DNA, the CDR3 is TGTGCCAGCAGCTCTAGGACAGGGCTGGTCGAGCAGTACTTC. Translation gives CASSSRTGLVEQYF. Complete variable domain (other parts from reference TRBV28 and TRBJ2-7): DVKVTQSSRYLVKRTGEKVFLECVQDMDHENMFWYRQDPGLGLRLIYFSYDVKMKEKGDIPEGYSVSREKKERFSLILESASTNQTSMYLCASSSRTGLVEQYFGPGTRLTVT.

The chain combines TRBV7-3 with TRBJ1-1, with D possibly TRBD1 on 5 matching bases. The CDR3 runs 13 residues. Germline V gene sequence: CDR1 SGHTA, CDR2 FQGTGA. Deletions cut 2 bases from V and 5 bases from J, with 9 bases between. CDR3 sequence reads: CASSLEGTTEAFF. The CDR3 nucleotides are TGTGCCAGCAGCTTAGAAGGGACGACTGAAGCTTTCTTT.

This clone has a single count. The chain joins TRBV5-4 to TRBJ2-1, with a possible D match to TRBD1 (6 bases). Germline V CDR1 and CDR2: SGHNT, YYREEE (reference sequence). The germline V and J ends were trimmed by 4 bases and 7 bases, with 18 bases remaining between them. The CDR3 covers 15 residues. In DNA form, the CDR3 reads TGTGCCAGCAGCGCCAATGGGGACACCTGGAATGAGCAGTTCTTC. This translates into CASSANGDTWNEQFF.

The CDR3 DNA reads TGTGCCAGTAGTATCCGGCAGGGTGTTGTCACTGAAGCTTTCTTT. Protein product: CASSIRQGVVTEAFF. The chain is built from TRBV19 and TRBJ1-1, with D tentatively TRBD1 (5 bases). V was trimmed by 3 bases and J by 4 bases, leaving 15 bases between them. The CDR3 is 15 amino acids. The germline CDR1 and CDR2 sequences are LNHDA and SQIVND (reference sequence).

V usage is TRBV29-1 and J usage is TRBJ1-5; D may be TRBD1 (5 bases). The CDR3 runs to 13 residues. Trimming took off 6 bases at V and 3 bases at J, with 12 bases between the two ends. CDR1 is SQVTM, CDR2 ANQGSEA, per germline. The CDR3 region is CSVGQGVNQPQHF. In DNA form, the CDR3 reads TGCAGCGTAGGACAAGGAGTCAATCAGCCCCAGCATTTT.

The chain links TRBV7-8 to TRBJ1-1; D is undetermined. CDR1 and CDR2 (germline): SGHVS, FQNEAQ. V was pared by 4 bases and J by 8 bases, with 14 bases between. This CDR3 has 13 residues. The CDR3 DNA sequence: TGTGCCAGCAGCTCAACCCGGACGGGAGAAGCTTTCTTT. The encoded protein is CASSSTRTGEAFF.

The gene calls are TRBV20-1 and TRBJ2-5; D unclear. This CDR3 is 11 amino acids long. CDR1 is DFQATT, CDR2 SNEGSKA, per germline (reference sequence). The germline V and J ends were trimmed by 4 bases and 6 bases, with 9 bases remaining between them. The CDR3: CSATGDQTQYF. CDR3 nucleotide sequence: TGCAGTGCTACTGGGGATCAGACCCAGTACTTC.

The chain carries TRBV6-1 and TRBJ2-1; 7 bases line up with TRBD2. J was trimmed by 0 bases and V by 10 bases; bases with no gene match: 6. Germline loops: CDR1 MNHNS, CDR2 SASEGT. The CDR3 runs 14 residues. This chain's CDR3 is CATSRGSSYNEQFF. CDR3 coding DNA: TGTGCCACCTCGCGGGGGAGCTCCTACAATGAGCAGTTCTTC.

The rearrangement joins TRBV28 to TRBJ1-1, with D perhaps TRBD1 (5 bases). Per the germline V gene, CDR1 is MDHEN and CDR2 is SYDVKM. There are 14 residues in the CDR3. V lost 9 bases and J lost 0, with 14 bases in between. CDR3 loop: CASSPGRMNTEAFF. The DNA of the CDR3 is TGTGCCAGTTCGCCGGGACGTATGAACACTGAAGCTTTCTTT.

V is TRBV11-3 and J is TRBJ2-2, with D uncertain. The CDR3 loop spans 14 amino acids. V lost 1 base, J lost 5 bases, and 8 bases lay in between. Per germline, CDR1 SGHNT and CDR2 YENEEA. The chain's CDR3 is CASSLVGITGELFF. CDR3 in DNA: TGTGCCAGCAGCTTAGTTGGGATAACCGGGGAGCTGTTTTTT.

This chain links TRBV6-5 with TRBJ2-7, with TRBD2 matching 7 bases. The trim removed 6 bases at V and 2 bases at J, leaving 7 bases unmatched. The germline CDR1 and CDR2 sequences are MNHEY and SVGAGI. This CDR3 is 14 amino acids long. CDR3 DNA sequence: TGTGCCAGCAGCCAACTAGCGTACCCCTACGAGCAGTACTTC. Encoded protein: CASSQLAYPYEQYF.